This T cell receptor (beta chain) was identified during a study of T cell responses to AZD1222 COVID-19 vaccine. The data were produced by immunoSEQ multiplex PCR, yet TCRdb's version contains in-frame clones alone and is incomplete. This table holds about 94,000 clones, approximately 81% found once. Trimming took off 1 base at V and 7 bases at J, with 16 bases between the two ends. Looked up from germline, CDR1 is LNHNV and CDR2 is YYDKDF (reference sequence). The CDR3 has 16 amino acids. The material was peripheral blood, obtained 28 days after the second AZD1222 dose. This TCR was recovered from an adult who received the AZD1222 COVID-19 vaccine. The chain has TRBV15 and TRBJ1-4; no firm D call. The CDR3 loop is CATSRGTVGGIEKLFF. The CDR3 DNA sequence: TGTGCCACCAGCAGAGGGACGGTGGGCGGGATTGAAAAACTGTTTTTT.